The next 19 T cell receptor beta chains were all read from a single sample in a study of T-cell reconstitution after alpha-beta-depleted transplantation in children. Preparing the TCRbeta library involved the use of unique molecular identifiers. TCRdb redid the calling of the PCR reads with MiXCR, one entry per CDR3 protein. This table has about 590,000 distinct CDR3 sequences, under 15% appearing once. The sequenced sample was PBMCs, mostly from graft donor cells, obtained 360 days after TCRalphabeta/CD19-depleted stem cell transplant. The receptors were sampled from a male patient aged 10 to 17 who had a stem cell transplant for acute myeloid leukemia, so the T cells may come from the graft donor.

This clonotype was counted only a few times. V gene TRBV20-1 combines with J gene TRBJ2-2, with D maybe TRBD2 (5 bases). Trimming left V 3 bases short and J 2 bases short, with 13 bases between. This CDR3 region has 15 residues. The V gene's germline CDR1 is DFQATT and CDR2 SNEGSKA (reference sequence). The CDR3 DNA follows: TGCAGTGCTAGCCGGAAGACGGGAAACACCGGGGAGCTGTTTTTT. The encoded protein is CSASRKTGNTGELFF.

The chain combines TRBV24-1 with TRBJ2-1; D is unclear. Germline lookup yields CDR1 KGHDR and CDR2 SFDVKD. V lost 11 bases and J lost 0, with 13 bases in between. There are 14 residues in the CDR3. In DNA form, the CDR3 reads TGTGCCATCCAGGAAAGGACCTCCTACAATGAGCAGTTCTTC. It encodes CAIQERTSYNEQFF.

The chain uses TRBV7-9 and TRBJ2-7, with D possibly matching TRBD2 (7 bases). V was trimmed by 5 bases and J by 2 bases, leaving 16 bases between them. The CDR3 runs to 15 residues. Germline V CDR1 and CDR2: SEHNR, FQNEAQ (reference sequence). CDR3 protein: CASSPRGGTTYEQYF. The CDR3 region has the DNA TGTGCCAGCAGCCCCAGGGGAGGGACCACCTACGAGCAGTACTTC. Supplemented by reference TRBV7-9 and TRBJ2-7, the full variable domain reads DTGVSQNPRHKITKRGQNVTFRCDPISEHNRLYWYRQTLGQGPEFLTYFQNEAQLEKSRLLSDRFSAERPKGSFSTLEIQRTEQGDSAMYLCASSPRGGTTYEQYFGPGTRLTVT.

This clonotype occurred many times. The rearrangement joins TRBV5-1 to TRBJ2-1, with D perhaps matching TRBD2 (6 bases). The CDR3 totals 14 residues. Germline V gene data show CDR1 as SGHRS and CDR2 as YFSETQ. V was pared by 5 bases and J by 7 bases, with 16 bases between. The CDR3 loop is CASSEWTNANEQFF. The CDR3 region has the DNA TGCGCCAGCAGTGAATGGACTAACGCGAATGAGCAGTTCTTC.

This clonotype was seen repeatedly, ten times or more. The CDR3 sequence: CASSLRVQETQYF. The CDR3 nucleotides read TGTGCCAGCAGTTTAAGGGTTCAAGAGACCCAGTACTTC. The genes are TRBV12-3 or TRBV12-4 and TRBJ2-5, with unresolved D. The CDR3 consists of 13 residues. Trimming pared 2 bases from V and 2 bases from J, leaving 6 bases between.

The chain joins TRBV6-2 or TRBV6-3 to TRBJ2-3; TRBD2 matches 10 bases. The CDR3 sequence is 18 residues long. Germline trimming cut 3 bases from V and 2 bases from J; bases unmatched to any gene: 11. The V gene's germline CDR1 is MNHEY and CDR2 SVGEGT. CDR3 bases: TGTGCCAGCAGTTATCGGTTAGCGGGAGGACCGCTCACAGATACGCAGTATTTT. Its translation is CASSYRLAGGPLTDTQYF.

This clonotype has a single count. This chain connects TRBV19 to TRBJ2-7; 15 bases agree with TRBD2. Trimming at V came to 4 bases and at J to 5 bases, leaving 3 bases not matched to a gene. The CDR3 runs to 15 residues. Germline V gene sequence: CDR1 LNHDA, CDR2 SQIVND (reference sequence). The CDR3 DNA follows: TGTGCCAGTAGTACGGGACTAGCGGGAGGTGACGAGCAGTACTTC. Encoded protein: CASSTGLAGGDEQYF.

This clonotype was seen a handful of times. This chain's CDR3 is CASSFGRNHVDTQYF. The CDR3 DNA is TGTGCCAGCAGCTTCGGGAGGAATCATGTAGATACGCAGTATTTT. The genes are TRBV5-4 and TRBJ2-3, with 7 bases aligning to TRBD2. The CDR3 has 15 amino acids. With 2 bases clipped from V and 5 bases from J, the junction kept 8 bases outside the gene matches. Germline V gene data show CDR1 as SGHNT and CDR2 as YYREEE (reference sequence).

A few counts support this clonotype. The rearrangement joins TRBV6-1 to TRBJ2-2; 7 bases fit TRBD1. V shed 7 bases and J 1 base; nucleotides not matched to a gene: 15. Germline CDR1 and CDR2: MNHNS and SASEGT. The CDR3 extends over 18 amino acids. CDR3 amino acids: CASTLRTGRSLNTGELFF. The CDR3 nucleotides are TGTGCCAGCACCCTACGGACAGGTCGATCCCTGAACACCGGGGAGCTGTTTTTT.

Many counts were recorded for this clonotype. One end of the junction does not line up with germline, which may come from a read error. The chain couples TRBV28 to TRBJ2-1; maybe TRBD2 (6 bases). Per the germline V gene, CDR1 is MDHEN and CDR2 is SYDVKM. The CDR3 consists of 12 residues. The CDR3 region is CASSQRAEGLSF. The DNA of the CDR3 is TGTGCCAGCAGCCAACGGGCGGAGGGGCTCAGCTTC.

The rearrangement links TRBV4-2 to TRBJ2-7, with 7 bases that match TRBD2. Losses at the gene ends were 1 base for V and 0 bases for J; bases not matched to a gene: 12. The germline V gene encodes CDR1 LGHNA and CDR2 YNFKEQ. This CDR3 region has 18 residues. The CDR3 loop is CASSQVPPGLGASYEQYF. Here the CDR3 DNA reads TGTGCCAGCAGCCAAGTTCCACCCGGACTAGGGGCCTCCTACGAGCAGTACTTC.

This rearrangement joins TRBV7-3 to TRBJ2-3; D gene ambiguous. Germline lookup yields CDR1 SGHTA and CDR2 FQGTGA. CDR3 size: 12 residues. V was clipped by 5 bases and J by 4 bases, with 7 bases between them. The CDR3 here is CASSNGPDTQYF. DNA of the CDR3: TGTGCCAGCAGCAACGGTCCAGATACGCAGTATTTT.

The gene calls are TRBV5-1 and TRBJ2-3; 8 nucleotides agree with TRBD2. The germline V gene encodes CDR1 SGHRS and CDR2 YFSETQ. The trim removed 0 bases at V and 1 base at J, leaving 4 bases unmatched. CDR3 length: 16 residues. The CDR3, as DNA: TGCGCCAGCAGCTTGGACCTGACTAGCGGCACAGATACGCAGTATTTT. Its translation is CASSLDLTSGTDTQYF.

This clonotype has just a few counts. V usage is TRBV5-1 and J usage is TRBJ2-5; 10 bases are shared with TRBD2. J gave up 5 bases and V 3 bases, and 13 bases lay outside the gene matches. The CDR3 covers 17 residues. Germline V lookup: CDR1 SGHRS, CDR2 YFSETQ. CDR3 sequence reads: CASSWGAPSGRGETQYF. The CDR3 DNA reads TGCGCCAGCAGCTGGGGAGCTCCTAGCGGGAGAGGGGAGACCCAGTACTTC.

This clonotype was counted a few times. V and J are TRBV9 and TRBJ2-3; TRBD1 matches 7 bases. CDR3 length: 16 amino acids. The V gene's germline CDR1 is SGDLS and CDR2 YYNGEE. With 0 bases clipped from V and 0 bases from J, the junction kept 4 bases outside the gene matches. The CDR3 sequence is CASSVVGQTSTDTQYF. CDR3 sequence (DNA): TGTGCCAGCAGCGTAGTGGGACAGACAAGCACAGATACGCAGTATTTT.

This clonotype was detected a few times. The J gene is TRBJ2-7, the V gene TRBV20-1, with D unclear. Germline CDR1 is DFQATT and CDR2 is SNEGSKA (reference sequence). CDR3 length equals 12 residues. V gave up 5 bases and J gave up 3 bases, with 11 bases separating them. CDR3 coding DNA: TGCAGTGCTGATAGCAGAGGCTACGAGCAGTACTTC. This sequence encodes CSADSRGYEQYF.

This clonotype has just a few counts. The V gene is TRBV12-3 or TRBV12-4, the J gene TRBJ2-2; D is perhaps TRBD1 or TRBD2 (5 bases each). This CDR3 region has 15 residues. The V gene lost 3 bases and the J gene lost 0 bases, with 8 bases spanning the gap. CDR3 loop: CASSFGAANTGELFF. In DNA form, the CDR3 reads TGTGCCAGCAGTTTCGGGGCGGCGAACACCGGGGAGCTGTTTTTT.

The J gene is TRBJ2-5, the V gene TRBV19; weak D call: TRBD1 (7 bases). The CDR3 totals 16 residues. The germline V and J ends were trimmed by 0 bases and 4 bases, with 15 bases remaining between them. CDR1 and CDR2 from the germline V gene are LNHDA and SQIVND (reference sequence). CDR3 sequence reads: CASSIDRRGLGETQYF. The CDR3 DNA is TGTGCCAGTAGTATAGACCGGAGGGGGCTGGGAGAGACCCAGTACTTC.

The genes are TRBV10-3 and TRBJ1-5; D possibly corresponds to TRBD1 (5 bases). Germline CDR1 ENHRY, CDR2 SYGVKD. Trimming shortened V by 0 bases and J by 0 bases, and 6 bases separated the two germline ends. The CDR3 has 15 amino acids. This CDR3 reads CAISESGTSNQPQHF. As DNA, the CDR3 is TGTGCCATCAGTGAGTCGGGGACTAGCAATCAGCCCCAGCATTTT.